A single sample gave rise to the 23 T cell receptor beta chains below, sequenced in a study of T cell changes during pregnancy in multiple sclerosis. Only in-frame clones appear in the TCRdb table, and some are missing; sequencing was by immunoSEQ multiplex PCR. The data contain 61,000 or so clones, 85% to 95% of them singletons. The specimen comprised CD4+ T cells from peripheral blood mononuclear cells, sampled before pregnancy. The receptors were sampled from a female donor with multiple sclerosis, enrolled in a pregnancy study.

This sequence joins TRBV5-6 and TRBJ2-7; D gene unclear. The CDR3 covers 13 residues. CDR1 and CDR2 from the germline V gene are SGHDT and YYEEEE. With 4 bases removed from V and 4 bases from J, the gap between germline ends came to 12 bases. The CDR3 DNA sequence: TGTGCCAGCAGCCTAGGCGCGCAATACGAGCAGTACTTC. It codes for CASSLGAQYEQYF.

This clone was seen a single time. The CDR3 nucleotides read TGTGCCAGCAGTTCCGGGGAGGGCTTGAACACTGAAGCTTTCTTT. It encodes CASSSGEGLNTEAFF. V is TRBV6-5 and J is TRBJ1-1; D call uncertain. In germline, CDR1 is MNHEY, CDR2 SVGAGI. The CDR3 contains 15 residues. V was trimmed by 4 bases and J by 0 bases, leaving 12 bases between them.

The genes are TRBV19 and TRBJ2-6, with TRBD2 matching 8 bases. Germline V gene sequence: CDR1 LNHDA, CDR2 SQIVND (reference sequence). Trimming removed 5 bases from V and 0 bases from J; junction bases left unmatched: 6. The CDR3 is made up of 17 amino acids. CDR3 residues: CASSPEAGDSGANVLTF. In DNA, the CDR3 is TGTGCCAGTAGTCCGGAAGCGGGGGACTCTGGGGCCAACGTCCTGACTTTC. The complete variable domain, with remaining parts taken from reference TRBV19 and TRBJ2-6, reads DGGITQSPKYLFRKEGQNVTLSCEQNLNHDAMYWYRQDPGQGLRLIYYSQIVNDFQKGDIAEGYSVSREKKESFPLTVTSAQKNPTAFYLCASSPEAGDSGANVLTFGAGSRLTVL.

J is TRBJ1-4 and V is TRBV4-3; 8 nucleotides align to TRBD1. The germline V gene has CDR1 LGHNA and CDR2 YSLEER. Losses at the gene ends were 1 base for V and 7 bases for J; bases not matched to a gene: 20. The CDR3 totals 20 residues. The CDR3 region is CASSQGGATGVVWRSEKLFF. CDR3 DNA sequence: TGCGCCAGCAGCCAAGGTGGCGCGACAGGGGTTGTGTGGCGAAGTGAAAAACTGTTTTTT.

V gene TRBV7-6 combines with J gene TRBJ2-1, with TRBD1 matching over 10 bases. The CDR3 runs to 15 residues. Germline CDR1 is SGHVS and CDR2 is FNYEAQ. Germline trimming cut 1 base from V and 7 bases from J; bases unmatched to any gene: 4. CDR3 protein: CASSLGGQGGNEQFF. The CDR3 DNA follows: TGTGCCAGCAGCTTAGGTGGACAGGGGGGGAATGAGCAGTTCTTC.

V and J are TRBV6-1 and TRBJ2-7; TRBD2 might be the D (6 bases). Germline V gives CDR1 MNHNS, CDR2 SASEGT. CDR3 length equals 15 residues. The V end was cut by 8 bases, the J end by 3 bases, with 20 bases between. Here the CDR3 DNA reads TGTGCCAGCCGATACCGACTAGTAGTTAACTACGAGCAGTACTTC. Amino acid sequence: CASRYRLVVNYEQYF.

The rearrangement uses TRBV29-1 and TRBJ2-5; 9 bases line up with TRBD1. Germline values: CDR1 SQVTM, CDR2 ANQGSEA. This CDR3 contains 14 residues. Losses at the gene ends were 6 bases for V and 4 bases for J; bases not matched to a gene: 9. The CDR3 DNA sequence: TGCAGCGTAGGGAACAGGGGGCAATCAGAGACCCAGTACTTC. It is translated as CSVGNRGQSETQYF. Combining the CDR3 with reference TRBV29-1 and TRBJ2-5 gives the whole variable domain SAVISQKPSRDICQRGTSLTIQCQVDSQVTMMFWYRQQPGQSLTLIATANQGSEATYESGFVIDKFPISRPNLTFSTLTVSNMSPEDSSIYLCSVGNRGQSETQYFGPGTRLLVL.

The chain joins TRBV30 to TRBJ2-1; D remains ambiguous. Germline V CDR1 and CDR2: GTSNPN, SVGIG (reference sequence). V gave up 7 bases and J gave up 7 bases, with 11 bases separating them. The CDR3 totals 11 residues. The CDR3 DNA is TGTGCCTCCCGTCTAGAGAATGAGCAGTTCTTC. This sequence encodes CASRLENEQFF.

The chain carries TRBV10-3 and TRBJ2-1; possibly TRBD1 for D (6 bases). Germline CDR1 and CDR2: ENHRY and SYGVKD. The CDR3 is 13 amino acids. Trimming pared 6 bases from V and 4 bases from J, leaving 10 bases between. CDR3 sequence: CAIRGTPYNEQFF. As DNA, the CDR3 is TGTGCCATCAGAGGGACACCATACAATGAGCAGTTCTTC.

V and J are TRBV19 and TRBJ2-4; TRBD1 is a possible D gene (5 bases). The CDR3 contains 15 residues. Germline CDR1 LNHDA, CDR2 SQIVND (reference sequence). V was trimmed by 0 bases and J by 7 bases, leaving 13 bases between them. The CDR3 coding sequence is TGTGCCAGTAGTATAGAAGGCCAGGGTGGGAACATTCAGTACTTC. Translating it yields CASSIEGQGGNIQYF.

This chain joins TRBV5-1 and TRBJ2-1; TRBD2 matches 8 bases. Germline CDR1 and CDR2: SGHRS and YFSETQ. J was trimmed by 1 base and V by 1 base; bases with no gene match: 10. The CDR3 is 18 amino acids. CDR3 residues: CASSLSPSGSRSYNEQFF. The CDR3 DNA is TGCGCCAGCAGCTTGTCGCCCAGCGGGAGCAGGTCCTACAATGAGCAGTTCTTC.

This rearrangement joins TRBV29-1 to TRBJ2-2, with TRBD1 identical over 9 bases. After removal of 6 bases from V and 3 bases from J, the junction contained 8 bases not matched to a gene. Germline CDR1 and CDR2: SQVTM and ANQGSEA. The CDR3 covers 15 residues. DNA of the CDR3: TGCAGCGTATTAATGACAGGGGGTCACACCGGGGAGCTGTTTTTT. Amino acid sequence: CSVLMTGGHTGELFF.

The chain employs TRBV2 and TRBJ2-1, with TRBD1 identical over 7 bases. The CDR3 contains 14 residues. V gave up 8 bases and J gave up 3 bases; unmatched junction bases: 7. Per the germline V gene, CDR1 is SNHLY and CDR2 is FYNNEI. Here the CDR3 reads CASLRTGNYNEQFF. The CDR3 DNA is TGTGCCAGCCTCCGGACAGGTAACTACAATGAGCAGTTCTTC.

CDR3 DNA sequence: TGTGCCAGCAGTGAAGCGGGGGGTTCAGCGGGAGCGGGGACCCAGTACTTC. Translating gives CASSEAGGSAGAGTQYF. This chain joins TRBV2 and TRBJ2-5, with 8 bases aligning to TRBD2. This CDR3 has 17 amino acids. Germline V gives CDR1 SNHLY, CDR2 FYNNEI. The J segment lost 7 bases and the V segment lost 0 bases, leaving 13 bases of the junction unmatched.

CDR3 bases: TGCAGCGGCCGGTATAATGAAAAACTGTTTTTT. Translating gives CSGRYNEKLFF. The genes are TRBV29-1 and TRBJ1-4; no reliable D call. Trimming pared 7 bases from V and 4 bases from J, leaving 7 bases between. There are 11 residues in the CDR3. Germline CDR1 and CDR2: SQVTM and ANQGSEA.

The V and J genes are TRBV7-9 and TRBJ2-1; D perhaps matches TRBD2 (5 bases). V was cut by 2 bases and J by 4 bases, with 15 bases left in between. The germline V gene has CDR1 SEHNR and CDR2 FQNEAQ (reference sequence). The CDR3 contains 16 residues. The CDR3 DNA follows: TGTGCCAGCAGCTTAACCGGGAACACGAAGTACAATGAGCAGTTCTTC. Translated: CASSLTGNTKYNEQFF.

The CDR3 reads CACRSTSSYNSPLHF. Written as DNA, the CDR3 is TGTGCCTGCCGGAGCACCAGCTCCTATAATTCACCCCTCCACTTT. The chain links TRBV30 to TRBJ1-6; D gene unclear. The CDR3 loop spans 15 amino acids. V dropped 6 bases and J dropped 0 bases, with 12 bases sitting between them. In germline, CDR1 is GTSNPN, CDR2 SVGIG (reference sequence).

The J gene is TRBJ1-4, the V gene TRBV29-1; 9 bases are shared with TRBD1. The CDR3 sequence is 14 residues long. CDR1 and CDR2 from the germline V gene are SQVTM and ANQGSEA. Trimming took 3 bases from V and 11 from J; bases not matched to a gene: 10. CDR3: CSVDTGQGLRKLFF. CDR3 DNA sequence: TGCAGCGTTGATACGGGACAGGGACTCCGCAAACTGTTTTTT.

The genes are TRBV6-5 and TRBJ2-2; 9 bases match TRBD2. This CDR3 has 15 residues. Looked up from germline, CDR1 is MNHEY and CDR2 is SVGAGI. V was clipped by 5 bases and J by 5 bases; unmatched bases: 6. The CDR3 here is CASSGGSGRTGELFF. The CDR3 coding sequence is TGTGCCAGCAGTGGTGGTAGCGGGAGAACCGGGGAGCTGTTTTTT.

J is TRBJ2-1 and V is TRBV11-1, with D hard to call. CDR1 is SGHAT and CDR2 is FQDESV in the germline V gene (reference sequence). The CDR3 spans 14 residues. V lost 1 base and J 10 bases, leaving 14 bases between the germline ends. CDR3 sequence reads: CASSLDSTFREQFF. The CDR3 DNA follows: TGTGCCAGCAGCTTAGACAGTACCTTCCGGGAGCAGTTCTTC.

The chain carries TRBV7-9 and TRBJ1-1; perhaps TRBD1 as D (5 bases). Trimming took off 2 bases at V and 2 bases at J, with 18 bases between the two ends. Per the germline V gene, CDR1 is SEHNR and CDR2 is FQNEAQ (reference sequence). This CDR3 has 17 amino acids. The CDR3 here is CASSLTPRRTQNTEAFF. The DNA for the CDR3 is TGTGCCAGCAGCTTAACCCCCCGTCGGACACAAAACACTGAAGCTTTCTTT.

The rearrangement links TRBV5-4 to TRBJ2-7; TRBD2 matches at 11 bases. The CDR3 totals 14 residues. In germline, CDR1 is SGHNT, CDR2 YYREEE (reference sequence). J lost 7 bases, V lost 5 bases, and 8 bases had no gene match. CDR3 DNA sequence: TGTGCCAGCAGGGTAGCGGGAGGGCCGCGGGAGCAGTACTTC. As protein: CASRVAGGPREQYF.

The CDR3 DNA follows: TGCGCCAGCAGTGACCCGGGACTAGGAGTCAATGAGCAGTTCTTC. Its protein product is CASSDPGLGVNEQFF. The chain links TRBV10-2 to TRBJ2-1; 8 nucleotides agree with TRBD2. CDR1 and CDR2 from the germline V gene are WSHSY and SAAADI. The CDR3 has 15 residues. Trimming removed 3 bases from V and 6 bases from J; junction bases left unmatched: 7.